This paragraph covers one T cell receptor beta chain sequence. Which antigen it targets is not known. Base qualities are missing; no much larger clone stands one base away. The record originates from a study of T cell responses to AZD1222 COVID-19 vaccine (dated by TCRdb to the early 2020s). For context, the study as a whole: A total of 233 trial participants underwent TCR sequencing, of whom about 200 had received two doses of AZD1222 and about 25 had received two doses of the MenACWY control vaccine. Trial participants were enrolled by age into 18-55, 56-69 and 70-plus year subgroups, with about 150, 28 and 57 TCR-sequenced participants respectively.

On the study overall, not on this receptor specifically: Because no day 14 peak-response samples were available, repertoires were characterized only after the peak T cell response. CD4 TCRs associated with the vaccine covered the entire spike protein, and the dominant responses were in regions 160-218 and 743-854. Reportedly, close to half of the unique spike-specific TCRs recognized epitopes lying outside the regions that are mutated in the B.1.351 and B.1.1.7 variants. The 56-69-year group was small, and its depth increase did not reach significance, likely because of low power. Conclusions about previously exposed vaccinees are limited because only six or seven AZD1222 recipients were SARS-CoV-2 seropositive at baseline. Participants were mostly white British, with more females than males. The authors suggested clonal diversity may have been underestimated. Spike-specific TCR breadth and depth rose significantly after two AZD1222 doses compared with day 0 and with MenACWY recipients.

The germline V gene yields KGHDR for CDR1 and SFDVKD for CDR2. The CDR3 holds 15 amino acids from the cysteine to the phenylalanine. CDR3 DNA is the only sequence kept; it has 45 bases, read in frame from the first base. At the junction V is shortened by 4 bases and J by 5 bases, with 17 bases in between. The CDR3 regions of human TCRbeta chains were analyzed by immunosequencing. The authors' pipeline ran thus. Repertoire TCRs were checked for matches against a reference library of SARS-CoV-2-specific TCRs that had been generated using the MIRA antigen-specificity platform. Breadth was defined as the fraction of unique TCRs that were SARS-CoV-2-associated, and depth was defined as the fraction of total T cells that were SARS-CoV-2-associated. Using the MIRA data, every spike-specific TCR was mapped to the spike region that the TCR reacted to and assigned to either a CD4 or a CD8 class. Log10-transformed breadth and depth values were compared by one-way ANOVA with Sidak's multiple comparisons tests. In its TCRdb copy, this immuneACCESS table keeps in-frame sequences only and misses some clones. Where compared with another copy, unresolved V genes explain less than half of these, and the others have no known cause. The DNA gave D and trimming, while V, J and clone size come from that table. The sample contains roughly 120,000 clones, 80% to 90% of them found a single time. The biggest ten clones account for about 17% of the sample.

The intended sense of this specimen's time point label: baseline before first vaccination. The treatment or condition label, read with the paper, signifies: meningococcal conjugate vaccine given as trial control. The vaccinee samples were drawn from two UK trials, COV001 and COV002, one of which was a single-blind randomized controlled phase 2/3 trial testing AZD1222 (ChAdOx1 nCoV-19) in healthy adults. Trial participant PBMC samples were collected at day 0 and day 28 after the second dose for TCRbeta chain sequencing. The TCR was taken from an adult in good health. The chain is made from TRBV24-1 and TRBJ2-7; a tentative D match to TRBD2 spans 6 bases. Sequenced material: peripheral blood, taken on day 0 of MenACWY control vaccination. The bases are TGTGCCACCAGTGACTCTGGAGGGGTTGGCCACGAGCAGTACTTC. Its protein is CATSDSGGVGHEQYF.